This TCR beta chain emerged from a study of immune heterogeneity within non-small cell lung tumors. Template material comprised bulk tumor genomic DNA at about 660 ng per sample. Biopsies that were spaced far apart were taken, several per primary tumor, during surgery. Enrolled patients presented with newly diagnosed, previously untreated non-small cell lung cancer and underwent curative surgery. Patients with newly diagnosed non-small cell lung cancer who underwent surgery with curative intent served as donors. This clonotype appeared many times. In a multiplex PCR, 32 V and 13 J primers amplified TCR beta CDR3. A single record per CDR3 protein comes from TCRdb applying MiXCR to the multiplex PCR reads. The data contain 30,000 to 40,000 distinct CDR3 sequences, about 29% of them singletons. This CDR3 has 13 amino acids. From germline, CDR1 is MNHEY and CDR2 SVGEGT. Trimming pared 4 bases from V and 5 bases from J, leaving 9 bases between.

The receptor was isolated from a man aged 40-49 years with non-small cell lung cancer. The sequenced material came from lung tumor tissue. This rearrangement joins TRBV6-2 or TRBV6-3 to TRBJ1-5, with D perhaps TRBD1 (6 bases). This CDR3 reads CASSFTGYQPQHF. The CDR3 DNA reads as TGTGCCAGCAGTTTTACAGGGTATCAGCCCCAGCATTTT.